This TCR beta chain was sequenced in a study of blood T cell repertoires in COVID-19 (dated by TCRdb to 2020 to 2022). The study in broad terms: Samples from collaborators originated in the United States, Italy and Spain and spanned both the acute and convalescent phases of COVID-19. The material from the prospective study consisted of cDNA or gDNA derived from T cells, B-cell-depleted T cells, or PBMCs. Subjects who had been exposed to COVID-19, were actively infected with it, or had recovered from it provided the deeply sampled blood TCRbeta repertoires that made up the dataset. The repertoires were released in a freely available public database meant as a resource for research on the immune response to SARS-CoV-2. The samples were drawn from two sources: the first 160 participants of the ongoing ImmuneRACE study, and 1,000 to 1,500 subjects contributed by 6 global collaborators. Nearly every sample came with metadata listing a de-identified subject ID, COVID-19 status, age in years and sex. HLA class I and class II types, where available, came from metadata supplied by the sample provider rather than from assay-based typing.

Each collaborating institution followed its own protocols to collect whole blood in K2EDTA tubes. For TCRbeta analysis, collaborators shipped samples in one of three forms: frozen whole blood, isolated PBMCs, or DNA extracted from either of those sample types. The immunoSEQ Assay, a bias-controlled multiplex PCR, was used to amplify TCRbeta CDR3 regions from genomic DNA. The study's own analysis went as follows. The number of nucleated cells in each sample was estimated by amplification of reference gene primers within the assay. Sequence reads were collapsed and filtered to measure the absolute abundance of every unique TCRbeta CDR3 rearrangement. For each sample, productive Simpson clonality was calculated as the square root of Simpson's diversity index over productive rearrangements. The clones in this table, taken by TCRdb from immuneACCESS, are in-frame only. Not every clone is retained; where verified, under half of the shortfall comes from an unresolved V gene, and the cause of the rest is unknown. The V and J calls and clone size were taken over from that table, and D and trimming were inferred from the DNA. For this sample there are 150,000 to 200,000 clones; 75% to 85% appear just once. The ten most abundant clones make up 1.5% of the sample.

The germline V end is reduced by 6 bases and the J end by 0 bases; junction bases left unmatched: 14. The germline V gene provides CDR1 MRHNA and CDR2 SNTAGT. Counted from cysteine to phenylalanine, this CDR3 has 19 amino acids. The DNA shown is the 57-base CDR3, in frame from base 1. This clone was seen only a few times. Its antigen remains unidentified. No clone much larger than this one lies a single base away; base qualities are absent. Here is what the overall study found, with its caveats: The amount of clinical and demographic metadata varied by source and participant and was provided uncurated.

This clonotype was sampled from a human donor in a cohort sampled during active COVID-19. The rearranged segments are TRBV6-4 and TRBJ1-1, with 12 bases aligning to TRBD1. The sequenced material came from peripheral blood. The DNA reads TGTGCCAGCAGCTCCGGGACAGGGGGCCCTAACCGAATGAACACTGAAGCTTTCTTT. Its translation reads: CASSSGTGGPNRMNTEAFF.